A single sample gave rise to the 17 T cell receptor beta chains below, sequenced in a study of shared clonotypes between healthy human individuals. TCRdb's table, derived via immunoSEQ multiplex PCR, lists solely in-frame clones and lacks some. The sample holds some 2.4 million clones, 80% to 95% seen once. The sample was naive CD4+ T cells from PBMCs. The subset: CD45RA+ positively selected. The receptors stem from a man younger than 30 in good health. Some clones in this sample may be carry-over from other donors' samples.

The J gene is TRBJ1-2, the V gene TRBV5-1; D is unclear. Germline lookup yields CDR1 SGHRS and CDR2 YFSETQ. V lost 2 bases, J lost 5 bases, and 13 bases lay in between. This CDR3 region has 14 residues. The CDR3 coding sequence is TGCGCCAGCAGCTTCGAAGGGTCTTTTTATGGCTACACCTTC. Translated: CASSFEGSFYGYTF.

The gene calls are TRBV4-1 and TRBJ2-1; D possibly matches TRBD1 or TRBD2 (7 bases each). CDR1 is MGHRA and CDR2 is YSYEKL in the germline V gene. The CDR3 totals 14 residues. V was clipped by 1 base and J by 9 bases, with 13 bases between them. This chain's CDR3 is CASSQGAGGVEQFF. The CDR3 DNA is TGCGCCAGCAGCCAAGGGGCAGGGGGGGTTGAGCAGTTCTTC.

The chain carries TRBV10-3 and TRBJ1-3, with TRBD1 matching over 7 bases. The CDR3 consists of 15 residues. Germline CDR1 is ENHRY and CDR2 is SYGVKD. V was clipped by 2 bases and J by 3 bases; unmatched bases: 4. CDR3 nucleotide sequence: TGTGCCATCAGTGAGAGGGACAGAATTGGAAACACCATATATTTT. It codes for CAISERDRIGNTIYF.

The chain employs TRBV5-1 and TRBJ2-7; 12 nucleotides agree with TRBD2. CDR1 and CDR2 (germline): SGHRS, YFSETQ. The CDR3 totals 14 residues. After removal of 4 bases from V and 8 bases from J, the junction contained 7 bases not matched to a gene. CDR3 sequence: CASSGTSGLLQQYF. The CDR3 nucleotides read TGCGCCAGCAGCGGGACTAGCGGGCTTTTGCAGCAGTACTTC.

This clone was seen once. CDR3 nucleotide sequence: TGTGCCAGCAGTACCCGTGAACGGGGAGATACGAACACCGGGGAGCTGTTTTTT. Translating it yields CASSTRERGDTNTGELFF. The chain carries TRBV25-1 and TRBJ2-2; weak D call: TRBD2 (5 bases). The CDR3 runs to 18 residues. Germline V lookup: CDR1 MGHDK, CDR2 SYGVNS. V gave up 5 bases and J gave up 0 bases, with 19 bases separating them.

The table lists this clone with a count of one. The chain joins TRBV27 to TRBJ2-5; D is ambiguous. There are 13 residues in the CDR3. Germline CDR1 MNHEY, CDR2 SMNVEV (reference sequence). V was trimmed by 3 bases and J by 3 bases, leaving 8 bases between them. CDR3 amino acids: CASSFHWEETQYF. The CDR3 coding sequence is TGTGCCAGCAGTTTTCATTGGGAAGAGACCCAGTACTTC.

The chain recombines TRBV4-2 with TRBJ1-2; a weak D match, TRBD1 (6 bases). Trimming cost V 4 bases and J 6 bases, with 21 bases left between them. The CDR3 is 16 residues long. CDR1 and CDR2 (germline): LGHNA, YNFKEQ. CDR3 DNA sequence: TGTGCCAGCAGCCGAGCAACCGGGACACCCGATGATGGCTACACCTTC. This translates into CASSRATGTPDDGYTF.

The chain uses TRBV6-5 and TRBJ2-7; D not resolved. The germline CDR1 and CDR2 sequences are MNHEY and SVGAGI. The CDR3 loop spans 14 amino acids. V was cut by 5 bases and J by 3 bases, with 14 bases left in between. The CDR3 DNA reads as TGTGCCAGCAGTCCTCCTGGCAGCATCTACGAGCAGTACTTC. Its translation is CASSPPGSIYEQYF.

The rearrangement links TRBV6-1 to TRBJ2-7; 9 bases fit TRBD1. The CDR3 loop spans 14 amino acids. The ends lost 8 bases at V and 0 bases at J; junction bases unmatched: 5. Germline CDR1 is MNHNS and CDR2 is SASEGT. DNA of the CDR3: TGTGCCAGCTGCCGGGACAGGGCCTCCTACGAGCAGTACTTC. Translation gives CASCRDRASYEQYF.

V gene TRBV28 combines with J gene TRBJ1-2; possibly TRBD1 for D (6 bases). This CDR3 is built from 14 residues. Germline loops: CDR1 MDHEN, CDR2 SYDVKM. The germline V and J ends were trimmed by 1 base and 6 bases, with 12 bases remaining between them. Written as DNA, the CDR3 is TGTGCCAGCAGTTTATTCACAGGGTCGCATGGCTACACCTTC. Residues: CASSLFTGSHGYTF.

V usage is TRBV5-8 and J usage is TRBJ1-3; the D is unclear. The germline V gene has CDR1 SGHTS and CDR2 YDEGEE. V dropped 1 base and J dropped 0 bases, with 5 bases sitting between them. The CDR3 is 14 residues long. In DNA, the CDR3 is TGTGCCAGCAGCTTGAGAGTCTCTGGAAACACCATATATTTT. Protein sequence: CASSLRVSGNTIYF.

The chain combines TRBV27 with TRBJ2-7; D is possibly TRBD2 (5 bases). Trimming removed 3 bases at V and 2 bases at J, with 14 bases between. This CDR3 contains 15 residues. Germline V gene lookup returns CDR1 MNHEY and CDR2 SMNVEV (reference sequence). Here the CDR3 DNA reads TGTGCCAGCAGTTTTGGGCTAAGCGGCGCCTACGAGCAGTACTTC. Its protein is CASSFGLSGAYEQYF.

The V and J genes are TRBV2 and TRBJ2-3, with 8 bases that match TRBD2. The V gene end was trimmed by 4 bases and the J gene end by 0 bases; junction bases not matched to a gene: 6. CDR3 length: 16 amino acids. Germline V lookup: CDR1 SNHLY, CDR2 FYNNEI. CDR3 region: CASSVRVAGSTDTQYF. DNA of the CDR3: TGTGCCAGCAGTGTCCGAGTAGCGGGAAGCACAGATACGCAGTATTTT.

The chain carries TRBV11-3 and TRBJ2-3; possible D gene TRBD2, 5 bases. The CDR3 extends over 16 amino acids. V was shortened by 5 bases and J by 1 base, with 16 bases between the two germline ends. The germline gives CDR1 SGHNT, CDR2 YENEEA. The CDR3 region has the DNA TGTGCCAGCAGCGTCTTTTCCGGAGCGGGCACAGATACGCAGTATTTT. Protein sequence: CASSVFSGAGTDTQYF.

The chain employs TRBV10-1 and TRBJ2-6; D could derive from TRBD1 or TRBD2 (6 bases each). Germline CDR1 WNHNN, CDR2 SYGVQD (reference sequence). V was pared by 7 bases and J by 0 bases, with 22 bases between. The CDR3 runs to 19 residues. This CDR3 is CASILERGDHTSGANVLTF. CDR3 coding DNA: TGCGCCAGCATTCTCGAGAGGGGGGACCACACCTCTGGGGCCAACGTCCTGACTTTC.

The chain couples TRBV7-2 to TRBJ1-3; a possible D gene is TRBD1 (6 bases). Deletions cut 5 bases from V and 3 bases from J, with 17 bases between. Germline values: CDR1 SGHTA, CDR2 FQGNSA. The CDR3 covers 16 residues. This chain's CDR3 is CASSLNRAADGNTIYF. In nucleotides, the CDR3 is TGTGCCAGCAGCCTAAACAGGGCGGCAGATGGAAACACCATATATTTT.

The chain combines TRBV5-1 with TRBJ2-7, with 9 bases lining up with TRBD1. With 4 bases clipped from V and 5 bases from J, the junction kept 10 bases outside the gene matches. This CDR3 is 15 amino acids long. CDR1 and CDR2 (germline): SGHRS, YFSETQ. CDR3 loop: CASSHGTGNSDEQYF. The CDR3 DNA reads TGCGCCAGCAGCCACGGGACAGGGAATAGCGACGAGCAGTACTTC.